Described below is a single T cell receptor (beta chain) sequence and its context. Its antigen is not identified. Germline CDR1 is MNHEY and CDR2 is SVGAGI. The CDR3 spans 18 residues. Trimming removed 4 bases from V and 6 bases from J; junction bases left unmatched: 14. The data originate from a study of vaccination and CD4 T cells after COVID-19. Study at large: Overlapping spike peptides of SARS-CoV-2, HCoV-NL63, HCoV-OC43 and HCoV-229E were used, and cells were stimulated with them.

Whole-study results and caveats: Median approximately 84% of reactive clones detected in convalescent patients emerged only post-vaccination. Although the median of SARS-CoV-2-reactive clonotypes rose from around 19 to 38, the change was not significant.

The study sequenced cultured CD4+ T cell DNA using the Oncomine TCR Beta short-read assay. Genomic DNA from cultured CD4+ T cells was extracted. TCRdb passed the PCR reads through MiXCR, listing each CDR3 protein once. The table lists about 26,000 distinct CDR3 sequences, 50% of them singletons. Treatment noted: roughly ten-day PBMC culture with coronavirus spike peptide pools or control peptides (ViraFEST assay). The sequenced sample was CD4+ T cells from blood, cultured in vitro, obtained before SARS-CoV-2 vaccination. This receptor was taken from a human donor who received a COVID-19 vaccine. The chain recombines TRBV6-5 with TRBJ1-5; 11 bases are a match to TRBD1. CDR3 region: CASSSGTGGILIGQPQHF. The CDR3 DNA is TGTGCCAGCAGTTCCGGGACAGGGGGAATTTTAATAGGTCAGCCCCAGCATTTT.